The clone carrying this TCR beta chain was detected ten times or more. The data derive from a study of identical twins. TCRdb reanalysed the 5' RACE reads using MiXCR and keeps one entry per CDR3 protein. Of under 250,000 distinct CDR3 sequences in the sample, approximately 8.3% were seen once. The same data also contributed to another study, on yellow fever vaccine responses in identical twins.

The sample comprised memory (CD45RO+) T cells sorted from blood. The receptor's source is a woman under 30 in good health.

CDR3 region: CASSLVGSTGELFF. The CDR3 DNA follows: TGTGCCAGCAGCTTAGTAGGCTCAACCGGGGAGCTGTTTTTT. J is TRBJ2-2 and V is TRBV7-9; D is unclear. This CDR3 spans 14 amino acids. Trimming shortened V by 1 base and J by 5 bases, and 8 bases separated the two germline ends. Germline V gene sequence: CDR1 SEHNR, CDR2 FQNEAQ (reference sequence).